Listed below are T cell receptor beta chains from one sample, sequenced in a study of CD8 T cells in Susac syndrome. TCRdb itself ran the immunoSEQ multiplex PCR reads through MiXCR, one entry per CDR3 protein. The table shows fewer than 90,000 distinct CDR3 sequences, with approximately 93% occurring only once. The specimen was CD8+ T cells from PBMCs. These receptor sequences come from a human donor with Susac syndrome. Each CDR3 is given with its conserved first and last residue. Each record gives: clone size, J gene, V gene, D gene, CDR3 protein, CDR3 DNA. A D gene is named only where the DNA matches it firmly. Some rows mark clone size as missing; the rest say once, few, many or name a class of expanded clone.

>-|TRBJ2-1|TRBV19|TRBD2
CASSTPGLAEYNEQFF
TGTGCCAGTAGTACACCGGGACTAGCGGAATACAATGAGCAGTTCTTC
>-|TRBJ1-1|TRBV19|-
CASRAGLNTEAFF
TGTGCCAGTAGAGCGGGACTGAACACTGAAGCTTTCTTT
>-|TRBJ2-1|TRBV4-2|-
CASSQDWEPYNEQFF
TGTGCCAGCAGCCAAGATTGGGAGCCCTACAATGAGCAGTTCTTC
>-|TRBJ2-7|TRBV24-1|-
CATSDLEGPGEQYF
TGTGCCACCAGTGATTTGGAGGGTCCAGGGGAGCAGTACTTC
>once|TRBJ2-1|TRBV25-1|TRBD1
CASIYGTGWFF
TGTGCCAGCATCTATGGGACAGGGTGGTTCTTC
>-|TRBJ1-1|TRBV6-1|TRBD1
CAITHGDRGTWSTEAFF
TGTGCCATCACCCATGGGGACAGGGGAACCTGGAGCACTGAAGCTTTCTTT
>-|TRBJ2-1|TRBV11-3|-
CASSHPDGLEQFF
TGTGCCAGCAGCCACCCCGACGGCCTCGAGCAGTTCTTC
>-|TRBJ2-1|TRBV15|TRBD1
CATADRLVFRQFF
TGTGCCACCGCGGACAGGTTGGTCTTTCGGCAGTTCTTC
>-|TRBJ2-1|TRBV29-1|-
CSVTGREQFF
TGCAGCGTTACCGGACGGGAGCAGTTCTTC
>-|TRBJ2-1|TRBV6-5|-
CASSYSAAGSVNEQFF
TGTGCCAGCAGTTACTCTGCGGCGGGATCCGTCAATGAGCAGTTCTTC
>-|TRBJ2-5|TRBV7-8|TRBD1
CASSTGTGTGETQYF
TGTGCCAGCAGCACCGGGACAGGGACTGGAGAGACCCAGTACTTC